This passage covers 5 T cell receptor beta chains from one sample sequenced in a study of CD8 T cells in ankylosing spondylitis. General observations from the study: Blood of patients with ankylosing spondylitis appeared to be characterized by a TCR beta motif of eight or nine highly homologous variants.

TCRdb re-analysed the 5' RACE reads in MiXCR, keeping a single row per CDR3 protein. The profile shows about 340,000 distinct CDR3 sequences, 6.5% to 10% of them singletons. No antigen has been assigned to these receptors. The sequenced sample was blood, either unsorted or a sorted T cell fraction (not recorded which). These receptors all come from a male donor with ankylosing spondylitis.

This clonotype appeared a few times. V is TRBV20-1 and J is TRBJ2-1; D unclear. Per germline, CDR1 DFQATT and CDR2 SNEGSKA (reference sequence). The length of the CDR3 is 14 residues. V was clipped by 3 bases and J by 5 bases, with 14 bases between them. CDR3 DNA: TGCAGTGCTAGTGGGGATGGGCCCCACAATGAGCAGTTCTTC. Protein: CSASGDGPHNEQFF.

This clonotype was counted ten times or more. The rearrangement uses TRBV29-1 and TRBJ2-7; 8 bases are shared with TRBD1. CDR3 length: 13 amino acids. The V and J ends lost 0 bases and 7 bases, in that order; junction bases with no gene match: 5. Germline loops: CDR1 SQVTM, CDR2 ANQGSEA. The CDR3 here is CSVEDQGAFEQYF. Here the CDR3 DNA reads TGCAGCGTTGAAGATCAGGGGGCATTTGAGCAGTACTTC.

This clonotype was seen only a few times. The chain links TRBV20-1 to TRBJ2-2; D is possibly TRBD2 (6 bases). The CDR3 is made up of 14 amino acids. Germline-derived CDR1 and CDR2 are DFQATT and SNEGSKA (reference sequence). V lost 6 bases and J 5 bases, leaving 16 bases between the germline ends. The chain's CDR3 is CSATHGGFTGELFF. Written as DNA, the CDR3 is TGCAGTGCCACCCACGGGGGATTTACCGGGGAGCTGTTTTTT.

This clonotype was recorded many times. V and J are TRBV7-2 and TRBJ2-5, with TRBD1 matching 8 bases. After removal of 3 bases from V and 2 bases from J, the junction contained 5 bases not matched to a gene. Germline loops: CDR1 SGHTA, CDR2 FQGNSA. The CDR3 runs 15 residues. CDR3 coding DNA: TGTGCCAGCAGCTTCGGACAGGGCTATCAAGAGACCCAGTACTTC. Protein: CASSFGQGYQETQYF. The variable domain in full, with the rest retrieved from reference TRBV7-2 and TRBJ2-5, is GAGVSQSPSNKVTEKGKDVELRCDPISGHTALYWYRQSLGQGLEFLIYFQGNSAPDKSGLPSDRFSAERTGGSVSTLTIQRTQQEDSAVYLCASSFGQGYQETQYFGPGTRLLVL.

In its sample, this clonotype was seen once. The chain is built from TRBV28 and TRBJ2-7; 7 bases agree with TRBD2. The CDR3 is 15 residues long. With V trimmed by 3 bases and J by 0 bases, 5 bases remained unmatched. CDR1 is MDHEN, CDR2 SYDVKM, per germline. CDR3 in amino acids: CASSLPSGYSYEQYF. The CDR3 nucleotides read TGTGCCAGCAGTTTGCCTAGCGGTTACTCCTACGAGCAGTACTTC.